This record looks at one T cell receptor (beta chain) sequence and its context. Its antigen remains unidentified. These data are taken from a study of cytomegalovirus exposure and HLA in healthy donors. General observations from the study: The study assumed roughly uniform donor sequencing depth for presence/absence analyses. Researchers counted about 150 TCR beta chains as cytomegalovirus-associated. Among CMV-associated TCR beta chains, most appeared HLA-restricted in a later analysis. A later analysis reportedly found that, within productive TCRs, an Asian-associated ancestry cluster had fewer N-insertions than the mean observed across the roughly 690 donors.

The CDR3 loop spans 16 amino acids. The PCR ran on 60 Vbeta and 13 Jbeta primers. TCRdb keeps only in-frame clones here, not all; method: immunoSEQ multiplex PCR. The sample yields approximately 240,000 clones, 70% to 85% seen once. The chain is built from TRBV12-2 and TRBJ2-7; TRBD2, the D gene given by the table, was not confirmed from the DNA. TRBV12-2 is assigned pseudogene status. The specimen sequenced was PBMCs. This clonotype was obtained from a woman aged 40 to 49 in good health and CMV-seronegative. CDR3 DNA: TGTGCAAGTCGTTCGACCGGGACGCCCTGGAGGGACGAGCAGTACTTC. Protein: CASRSTGTPWRDEQYF.